A selection of T cell receptor beta chains follows, all from one sample in a study of T cells in Graves' hyperthyroidism and ophthalmopathy. In TCRdb, the multiplex PCR reads were re-called with MiXCR into one record per CDR3 protein. The profile shows 300,000 to 350,000 distinct CDR3 sequences, about 21% of them singletons. Specimen: blood. These receptor sequences come from a woman between 45 and 65 years old with Graves' hyperthyroidism. CDR3s include the opening cysteine and the closing phenylalanine or tryptophan. Each record gives: J gene, clone size, D gene, V gene, CDR3 protein, CDR3 DNA. D genes are given only for firm matches. Expanded clones are given a class, and other clones once, few, many or no size at all.

TRBJ2-4 many TRBD2 TRBV2 CASSGNSGGSAKNIQYF TGTGCCAGCAGTGGTAATAGCGGGGGGTCCGCCAAAAACATTCAGTACTTC
TRBJ1-4 - - TRBV12-3/TRBV12-4 CASMETGSASKLFF TGTGCCAGCATGGAAACAGGTAGCGCCTCAAAACTGTTTTTT
TRBJ1-2 many - TRBV5-1 CASSLTTGNYGYTF TGCGCCAGCAGCTTGACAACAGGGAACTATGGCTACACCTTC
TRBJ2-7 many - TRBV7-2 CASRRTGTYEQYF TGTGCCAGCAGACGAACAGGGACCTACGAGCAGTACTTC
TRBJ2-7 many - TRBV5-6 CASSLLGFAEQYF TGTGCCAGCAGCTTGTTGGGATTTGCCGAGCAGTACTTC
TRBJ1-1 - TRBD1 TRBV5-6 CASSIDRGTEAFF TGTGCCAGCAGCATCGACAGGGGCACTGAAGCTTTCTTT
TRBJ1-1 few - TRBV19 CASSMQGSRGNTEAFF TGTGCCAGTAGTATGCAGGGGTCAAGGGGGAACACTGAAGCTTTCTTT
TRBJ2-1 many - TRBV20-1 CSASTMNNEQFF TGCAGTGCTAGCACTATGAACAATGAGCAGTTCTTC
TRBJ1-1 many - TRBV12-3/TRBV12-4 CASRIMGQNTEAFF TGTGCCAGCAGAATAATGGGACAGAACACTGAAGCTTTCTTT
TRBJ1-5 few - TRBV20-1 CSATPGGQPQHF TGCAGTGCTACTCCGGGTGGCCAGCCCCAGCATTTT
TRBJ2-7 many - TRBV5-1 CASTQVDRARQYF TGCGCCAGCACCCAAGTGGACCGGGCGAGACAGTACTTC
TRBJ2-7 many - TRBV6-6 CASSYSTAPRQYF TGTGCCAGCAGTTACTCGACGGCTCCTCGGCAGTACTTC
TRBJ1-2 many - TRBV29-1 CSVGQPEYGYTF TGCAGCGTTGGACAGCCAGAATATGGCTACACCTTC